A selection of T cell receptor beta chains follows, all from one sample in a study of response to subunit inactivated influenza vaccine. MiXCR, applied by TCRdb to the RT-PCR reads, yields one record per CDR3 protein. This table holds about 780,000 distinct CDR3 sequences, around 18% found once. This material consisted of PBMCs from blood, taken more than 4 days after vaccination. The source is a man aged 45 to 65 who received an inactivated influenza vaccine. Each CDR3 is given with its conserved first and last residue. D genes are given only for firm matches. Not all rows give a size; the values are once, few, many and, for expanded clones, a class.

clone size	V gene	D gene	J gene	CDR3 protein	CDR3 DNA
many	TRBV15	TRBD1	TRBJ2-1	CATSRGGAGTGFVEQFF	TGTGCCACCAGCAGAGGGGGAGCCGGGACAGGGTTCGTTGAGCAGTTCTTC
few	TRBV10-3	.	TRBJ2-5	CAISDPETQYF	TGTGCCATCAGTGACCCAGAGACCCAGTACTTC
few	TRBV6-5	TRBD2	TRBJ2-1	CASSWGGLAGVVQFF	TGTGCCAGCAGTTGGGGGGGACTAGCGGGAGTTGTGCAGTTCTTC
few	TRBV29-1	TRBD2	TRBJ2-7	CSARRGGNEQYF	TGCAGCGCGCGACGGGGGGGTAACGAGCAGTACTTC
few	TRBV20-1	TRBD2	TRBJ2-5	CSASRVAGGGETQYF	TGCAGTGCTAGTCGGGTAGCGGGAGGGGGGGAGACCCAGTACTTC
.	TRBV20-1	.	TRBJ1-2	CSAAGYGYTF	TGCAGTGCCGCGGGCTATGGCTACACCTTC
.	TRBV20-1	TRBD2	TRBJ2-1	CSASATSGRLNEQFF	TGCAGTGCCAGTGCTACTAGCGGGAGGCTCAATGAGCAGTTCTTC
.	TRBV27	TRBD2	TRBJ2-2	CASSLSGPGGTGELFF	TGTGCCAGCAGTTTATCGGGCCCGGGGGGCACCGGGGAGCTGTTTTTT
.	TRBV27	TRBD2	TRBJ2-1	CASSLSGRVNNEQCF	TGTGCCAGCAGTTTATCCGGGAGGGTTAACAATGAGCAGTGCTTC
few	TRBV7-2	.	TRBJ1-3	CASKFSGNTIYF	TGTGCCAGCAAATTTTCTGGAAACACCATATATTTT
.	TRBV5-1	TRBD1	TRBJ2-1	CASSLRDSHYNEQFF	TGCGCCAGCAGCCTCCGGGACAGCCACTACAATGAGCAGTTCTTC
few	TRBV6-2/TRBV6-3	.	TRBJ2-1	CASSYLSGPYNEQFF	TGTGCCAGCAGTTACCTTAGCGGACCCTACAATGAGCAGTTCTTC
many	TRBV5-1	.	TRBJ2-7	CASRLEWQGTSEQYF	TGCGCCAGCAGATTGGAATGGCAGGGTACCTCCGAGCAGTACTTC
few	TRBV7-9	.	TRBJ1-4	CASSPGSRGTNEKLFF	TGTGCCAGCAGCCCCGGGTCACGGGGAACTAATGAAAAACTGTTTTTT
few	TRBV12-3/TRBV12-4	.	TRBJ1-6	CASSLLLPDNSPLHF	TGTGCCAGCAGTTTATTGTTGCCAGATAATTCACCCCTCCACTTT
.	TRBV5-1	.	TRBJ2-7	CASSSPFGAGRSYEQYF	TGCGCCAGCAGCTCACCCTTTGGGGCGGGACGTTCCTACGAGCAGTACTTC
many	TRBV6-5	.	TRBJ2-5	CASSYLGVRETQYF	TGTGCCAGCAGTTATTTGGGGGTACGAGAGACCCAGTACTTC
many	TRBV5-5	TRBD1	TRBJ2-1	CASSATGTGYDEQFF	TGTGCCAGCAGCGCCACCGGGACAGGTTACGATGAGCAGTTCTTC
few	TRBV12-3/TRBV12-4	.	TRBJ2-7	CASIKLVTYEQYF	TGTGCCAGCATCAAACTAGTGACCTACGAGCAGTACTTC
.	TRBV7-8	TRBD1	TRBJ1-2	CASSPSGTELYGYTF	TGTGCCAGCAGCCCGAGCGGGACAGAGCTATATGGCTACACCTTC
.	TRBV5-1	TRBD1	TRBJ2-3	CASSTRDSTSTDTQYF	TGCGCCAGCAGCACCCGGGACAGCACTAGCACAGATACGCAGTATTTT
.	TRBV15	.	TRBJ1-2	CATEEGYNYGYTF	TGTGCCACCGAGGAGGGGTACAACTATGGCTACACCTTC
.	TRBV7-2	.	TRBJ2-2	CASSLVTSQTGELFF	TGTGCCAGCAGCTTAGTAACTAGCCAAACCGGGGAGCTGTTTTTT
once	TRBV4-2	TRBD1	TRBJ2-2	CASLRGQGERAGELFF	TGTGCCAGCCTACGGGGACAGGGGGAAAGGGCCGGGGAGCTGTTTTTT
few	TRBV7-9	.	TRBJ1-5	CASSLFGDNQPQHF	TGTGCCAGCAGCTTGTTCGGGGACAATCAGCCCCAGCATTTT
.	TRBV5-5	.	TRBJ1-2	CASSADVNYGYTF	TGTGCCAGCAGCGCGGACGTGAACTATGGCTACACCTTC
.	TRBV20-1	.	TRBJ2-2	CSAKGGRNTGELFF	TGCAGTGCTAAGGGGGGGCGCAACACCGGGGAGCTGTTTTTT
.	TRBV20-1	TRBD2	TRBJ2-1	CSARIAGGPFNEQFF	TGCAGTGCTAGAATAGCGGGGGGGCCGTTCAATGAGCAGTTCTTC
many	TRBV7-3	TRBD2	TRBJ2-1	CASSPGTSGTSFF	TGTGCCAGCAGCCCCGGGACTAGCGGGACAAGTTTCTTC
few	TRBV15	.	TRBJ2-7	CATSRDRGNAREQYF	TGTGCCACCAGCAGAGATCGTGGGAACGCCCGCGAGCAGTACTTC
many	TRBV10-3	.	TRBJ2-2	CAISESRTVYTGELFF	TGTGCCATCAGTGAGTCCCGGACAGTTTACACCGGGGAGCTGTTTTTT
.	TRBV7-2	TRBD2	TRBJ2-1	CASSFRDYFNEQFF	TGTGCCAGCAGCTTCCGGGACTACTTCAATGAGCAGTTCTTC
few	TRBV5-6	.	TRBJ2-1	CASSYPDFNEQFF	TGTGCCAGCAGCTACCCCGATTTCAATGAGCAGTTCTTC
.	TRBV7-8	.	TRBJ2-4	CASSPWADLAKNIQYF	TGTGCCAGCAGCCCATGGGCGGACCTAGCCAAAAACATTCAGTACTTC
many	TRBV7-9	.	TRBJ2-7	CASSTIQDYEQYF	TGTGCCAGCAGCACGATACAGGACTACGAGCAGTACTTC
few	TRBV30	TRBD2	TRBJ2-2	CAWMEREVDGTGELFF	TGTGCCTGGATGGAGCGGGAGGTGGATGGGACCGGGGAGCTGTTTTTT
few	TRBV11-2	.	TRBJ1-3	CASSLGRGGGTIYF	TGTGCCAGCAGCTTAGGAAGAGGCGGTGGCACCATATATTTT
many	TRBV5-1	.	TRBJ2-1	CASSLPRPSGSYNEQFF	TGCGCCAGCAGCTTGCCCCGTCCTAGTGGGTCCTACAATGAGCAGTTCTTC
.	TRBV5-1	TRBD1	TRBJ2-1	CASSIGQAGEQFF	TGCGCCAGCAGCATCGGACAGGCAGGGGAGCAGTTCTTC
few	TRBV5-1	TRBD2	TRBJ2-5	CASSPEVAGPQETQYF	TGCGCCAGCAGCCCGGAGGTAGCGGGACCGCAAGAGACCCAGTACTTC
.	TRBV12-3/TRBV12-4	TRBD2	TRBJ2-3	CASSRRISGGPDTQYF	TGTGCCAGCAGCCGACGCATTAGCGGGGGCCCGGATACGCAGTATTTT
few	TRBV29-1	.	TRBJ2-7	CSVEERQFGLSYEQYF	TGCAGCGTTGAAGAGAGGCAGTTTGGGTTATCCTACGAGCAGTACTTC
.	TRBV6-2/TRBV6-3	.	TRBJ2-6	CASSYSGSSPGLSGANVLTF	TGTGCCAGCAGTTACTCGGGGTCTTCCCCGGGCCTCTCTGGGGCCAACGTCCTGACTTTC
few	TRBV14	TRBD1	TRBJ1-2	CASSQGVTGRGYTF	TGTGCCAGCAGCCAAGGAGTGACAGGGAGAGGCTACACCTTC
.	TRBV6-1	.	TRBJ1-1	CASSPQWGTEAFF	TGTGCCAGCAGTCCCCAGTGGGGCACTGAAGCTTTCTTT
few	TRBV7-9	.	TRBJ2-7	CASSLSQQNNEQYF	TGTGCCAGCAGCTTGTCACAGCAAAACAACGAGCAGTACTTC
few	TRBV6-5	.	TRBJ2-1	CASGWDEQFF	TGTGCCAGCGGGTGGGATGAGCAGTTCTTC
.	TRBV25-1	TRBD1	TRBJ2-7	CASRSDRRPYEQYF	TGTGCCAGCAGGTCGGACAGGAGACCCTACGAGCAGTACTTC
many	TRBV10-3	.	TRBJ1-2	CAISGGTAINYGYTF	TGTGCCATCAGTGGGGGAACAGCGATCAACTATGGCTACACCTTC
.	TRBV28	TRBD2	TRBJ2-7	CASSPPGLAGASYEQYF	TGTGCCAGCAGTCCCCCCGGACTAGCGGGGGCCAGCTACGAGCAGTACTTC